This T cell receptor beta chain derives from a study of cytomegalovirus exposure and HLA in healthy donors. Study observations and caveats: Sequencing likely caused a cluster of highly shared sequence variants.

Researchers ran the PCR with 60 Vbeta and 13 Jbeta primers. The repertoire was sequenced with immunoSEQ multiplex PCR; TCRdb's copy has only in-frame clones and lacks some. The data hold about 200,000 clones, with approximately 86% observed a single time. With regard to this clone: Its antigen remains unknown.

The sample taken for sequencing was PBMCs. The receptor's source is a woman aged 25 to 39 in good health and CMV-seronegative.

The CDR3 is CASSRTLGGLYEQYF. The CDR3 DNA reads as TGTGCCAGCAGCCGTACCCTGGGCGGGCTTTACGAGCAGTACTTC. The chain uses TRBV7-2 and TRBJ2-7, with D perhaps TRBD2 (5 bases). V lost 5 bases, J lost 4 bases, and 18 bases lay in between. CDR3 length equals 15 residues. Germline loops: CDR1 SGHTA, CDR2 FQGNSA.